The 30 T cell receptor beta chains presented below share a single source sample, sequenced in a study of spatial heterogeneity in lung cancer. General study results and limits: One measure, the expanded intratumoral alpha and beta TCR count, tracked tumor mutation counts.

As to time point: sample taken at primary tumor resection. Their antigens remain unidentified. TCRdb passed the 5' RACE reads through MiXCR, listing each CDR3 protein once. The sample consists of around 20,000 distinct CDR3 sequences, around 6.9% of them appearing once. The sequences come from lung tumor tissue, collected at surgery. These receptors were obtained from a male donor with early-stage non-small cell lung cancer.

The V call is TRBV7-9, the J call TRBJ2-1; no clear D gene. Germline V gives CDR1 SEHNR, CDR2 FQNEAQ (reference sequence). The CDR3 totals 14 residues. Trimming left V 1 base short and J 7 bases short, with 11 bases between. The CDR3 DNA reads TGTGCCAGCAGCTTAGGAAGGTTTAGGAATGAGCAGTTCTTC. It codes for CASSLGRFRNEQFF.

The sample holds many counts of this clonotype. The CDR3 region has the DNA TGCGCCAGCAGTGAGGAGTCGACCTCTGGAAACACCATATATTTT. It is translated as CASSEESTSGNTIYF. The chain uses TRBV10-2 and TRBJ1-3; no clear D gene. This CDR3 is built from 15 residues. In germline, CDR1 is WSHSY, CDR2 SAAADI. Trimming pared 2 bases from V and 0 bases from J, leaving 8 bases between.

The chain employs TRBV5-1 and TRBJ1-4; D is uncertain. This CDR3 has 14 residues. V was clipped by 4 bases and J by 0 bases, with 7 bases between them. Germline V gene sequence: CDR1 SGHRS, CDR2 YFSETQ. Here the CDR3 DNA reads TGCGCCAGCAGCCCGGAGTCAACTAATGAAAAACTGTTTTTT. Residues: CASSPESTNEKLFF.

This clonotype was seen many times. This chain connects TRBV5-4 to TRBJ1-2, with 7 bases that match TRBD1. V gave up 5 bases and J gave up 0 bases; unmatched junction bases: 7. The CDR3 length is 15 residues. Germline values: CDR1 SGHNT, CDR2 YYREEE (reference sequence). The CDR3 DNA follows: TGTGCCAGCAGAAAATCCGGGACAGCTAACTATGGCTACACCTTC. Its protein product is CASRKSGTANYGYTF.

In its sample, this clonotype was seen many times. The V call is TRBV12-3 or TRBV12-4, the J call TRBJ2-2; D remains ambiguous. With 0 bases removed from V and 5 bases from J, the gap between germline ends came to 13 bases. The CDR3 is 16 residues long. The DNA for the CDR3 is TGTGCCAGCAGTTTAGCCCCTAGGGTGGGGACCGGGGAGCTGTTTTTT. Amino acids: CASSLAPRVGTGELFF.

This clonotype was counted only a few times. The V gene is TRBV20-1, the J gene TRBJ2-1; 8 bases are shared with TRBD2. The CDR3 sequence is 14 residues long. Unmatched junction bases numbered 9, after V lost 2 bases and J lost 9 bases. CDR1 is DFQATT and CDR2 is SNEGSKA in the germline V gene (reference sequence). The CDR3 loop reads CSARLAGSPSEQFF. CDR3 sequence (DNA): TGCAGTGCTAGATTAGCGGGGTCTCCCTCTGAGCAGTTCTTC.

This clonotype has just a few counts. The rearrangement uses TRBV28 and TRBJ2-7, with 7 bases lining up with TRBD1. Losses at the gene ends were 7 bases for V and 1 base for J; bases not matched to a gene: 10. The CDR3 totals 15 residues. CDR1 and CDR2 (germline): MDHEN, SYDVKM. CDR3 DNA: TGTGCCAGCAACGGAGGACAGGAGTCTTCCTACGAGCAGTACTTC. Translated: CASNGGQESSYEQYF.

This clonotype occurred many times. This rearrangement joins TRBV28 to TRBJ2-1, with D uncertain. The germline V gene encodes CDR1 MDHEN and CDR2 SYDVKM. Trimming took 7 bases from V and 3 from J, leaving 10 bases between them. This CDR3 has 13 residues. The CDR3 spells CASTFTNYNEQFF. CDR3 in DNA: TGTGCCAGCACCTTCACCAACTACAATGAGCAGTTCTTC. Supplemented by reference TRBV28 and TRBJ2-1, the full variable domain reads DVKVTQSSRYLVKRTGEKVFLECVQDMDHENMFWYRQDPGLGLRLIYFSYDVKMKEKGDIPEGYSVSREKKERFSLILESASTNQTSMYLCASTFTNYNEQFFGPGTRLTVL.

This clonotype counts as medium-sized (0.01 to 0.1%). The chain combines TRBV6-2 or TRBV6-3 with TRBJ1-6, with 9 bases matching TRBD1. J was trimmed by 3 bases and V by 2 bases; bases with no gene match: 20. The CDR3 runs to 22 residues. Per germline, CDR1 MNHEY and CDR2 SVGEGT. CDR3 sequence reads: CASSYLGETGTGPDVYNSPLHF. The DNA for the CDR3 is TGTGCCAGCAGTTACCTTGGTGAAACCGGGACAGGGCCTGACGTCTATAATTCACCCCTCCACTTT.

Ten or more counts support this clonotype. The chain has TRBV3-1 and TRBJ1-2; the D gene is possibly TRBD1 (6 bases). Germline V gene sequence: CDR1 LGHDT, CDR2 YNNKEL (reference sequence). Trimming cost V 0 bases and J 2 bases, with 19 bases left between them. There are 18 residues in the CDR3. The CDR3 nucleotides read TGTGCCAGCAGCCAAGAGGGGCCTGGGGGGCGGGGGAACTATGGCTACACCTTC. Protein product: CASSQEGPGGRGNYGYTF.

This clonotype has at least ten counts. J is TRBJ1-5 and V is TRBV27, with D perhaps TRBD1 (5 bases). CDR1 is MNHEY and CDR2 is SMNVEV in the germline V gene (reference sequence). V lost 5 bases, J lost 4 bases, and 12 bases lay in between. This CDR3 region has 14 residues. DNA of the CDR3: TGTGCCAGCAGTCGGCAGGGAGAAAATCAGCCCCAGCATTTT. Translation gives CASSRQGENQPQHF.

This clonotype was seen ten or more times. V is TRBV5-1 and J is TRBJ1-1; D is ambiguous. CDR1 and CDR2 from the germline V gene are SGHRS and YFSETQ. The length of the CDR3 is 18 residues. V was shortened by 0 bases and J by 3 bases, with 21 bases between the two germline ends. CDR3 in amino acids: CASSLEGPAVDRYTEAFF. The DNA for the CDR3 is TGCGCCAGCAGCTTGGAAGGGCCCGCCGTCGACCGGTACACTGAAGCTTTCTTT.

V is TRBV3-1 and J is TRBJ2-1; 7 positions match TRBD1. The CDR3 runs 13 residues. CDR1 LGHDT and CDR2 YNNKEL come from the germline V gene (reference sequence). V shed 4 bases, J shed 6 bases, and the junction held 3 bases outside the gene matches. The CDR3 bases are TGTGCCAGCAGCCCGGACAGGTGCAATGAGCAGTTCTTC. Translating gives CASSPDRCNEQFF.

This clonotype was observed at least ten times. The chain uses TRBV7-9 and TRBJ2-3, with TRBD2 identical over 8 bases. Germline trimming cut 2 bases from V and 6 bases from J; bases unmatched to any gene: 7. In germline, CDR1 is SEHNR, CDR2 FQNEAQ (reference sequence). The CDR3 spans 15 residues. CDR3 coding DNA: TGTGCCAGCAGCTTAAGAATTAGCGGGGTCGATACGCAGTATTTT. Its translation is CASSLRISGVDTQYF.

This clonotype was counted many times. For the CDR3, the DNA is TGCGCCAGCAGCTTAGACCCAACAGGGGGCCGGGAGCAGTACTTC. It is translated as CASSLDPTGGREQYF. The chain is built from TRBV5-1 and TRBJ2-7; 9 nucleotides align to TRBD1. Germline trimming cut 2 bases from V and 7 bases from J; bases unmatched to any gene: 10. The CDR3 is 15 residues long. Germline loops: CDR1 SGHRS, CDR2 YFSETQ.

A few counts support this clonotype. This sequence joins TRBV15 and TRBJ2-5; 7 bases are shared with TRBD1. This CDR3 has 14 residues. CDR1 is LNHNV and CDR2 is YYDKDF in the germline V gene (reference sequence). V gave up 4 bases and J gave up 2 bases; unmatched junction bases: 4. CDR3 sequence (DNA): TGTGCCACCAGCACCCGGACAGGTCAAGAGACCCAGTACTTC. Its protein is CATSTRTGQETQYF. The full variable domain, with the rest looked up from reference TRBV15 and TRBJ2-5, is DAMVIQNPRYQVTQFGKPVTLSCSQTLNHNVMYWYQQKSSQAPKLLFHYYDKDFNNEADTPDNFQSRRPNTSFCFLDIRSPGLGDTAMYLCATSTRTGQETQYFGPGTRLLVL.

There are many counts of this clonotype. This sequence joins TRBV5-4 and TRBJ2-7; 11 bases are shared with TRBD2. Germline V lookup: CDR1 SGHNT, CDR2 YYREEE (reference sequence). The CDR3 covers 15 residues. V lost 3 bases, J lost 8 bases, and 10 bases stayed unmatched. DNA for the CDR3: TGTGCCAGCAGCTCCTCGGCTAGCGGGGGGTTGCAGCAGTACTTC. Its protein is CASSSSASGGLQQYF.

Remarks on this clonotype: This may come from a read error, since a much larger clone is one base off. The V and J genes are TRBV20-1 and TRBJ1-5; 7 nucleotides match TRBD1. This CDR3 is built from 13 residues. Germline CDR1 and CDR2: DFQATT and SNEGSKA (reference sequence). The CDR3 DNA sequence: TGCAGTTCGTCACGACAGGGTAATCAGCCCCAGAATTTT. Protein sequence: CSSSRQGNQPQNF.

This chain links TRBV20-1 with TRBJ1-5, with D perhaps matching TRBD1 (5 bases). V was shortened by 4 bases and J by 5 bases, with 15 bases between the two germline ends. Germline V CDR1 and CDR2: DFQATT, SNEGSKA (reference sequence). CDR3 length: 14 residues. Written as DNA, the CDR3 is TGCAGTGCTACCGGGACCGAGGGTCATCAGCCCCAGCATTTT. It is translated as CSATGTEGHQPQHF.

To note about this clonotype: A much larger clone differs from this one at a single base, so this may be a read error. The chain has TRBV5-6 and TRBJ2-7; perhaps D is TRBD1 or TRBD2 (6 bases each). This CDR3 is 18 amino acids long. Germline assignment: CDR1 SGHDT and CDR2 YYEEEE. The CDR3 coding sequence is TGTGCCAGCAGCTTGGACCGCACGGGGGCCATCCTCTCCTGCGAGCAGTACTTC. It is translated as CASSLDRTGAILSCEQYF.

The chain combines TRBV7-6 with TRBJ2-3; tentatively, D is TRBD1 or TRBD2 (5 bases each). Trimming cost V 3 bases and J 9 bases, with 16 bases left between them. Germline loops: CDR1 SGHVS, CDR2 FNYEAQ. The CDR3 extends over 14 amino acids. This chain's CDR3 is CASSFWDRAETQYF. CDR3 in DNA: TGTGCCAGCAGCTTCTGGGACCGGGCGGAGACGCAGTATTTT.

Many counts were recorded for this clonotype. V usage is TRBV2 and J usage is TRBJ2-3; 7 bases are shared with TRBD1. With 2 bases clipped from V and 2 bases from J, the junction kept 4 bases outside the gene matches. The germline gives CDR1 SNHLY, CDR2 FYNNEI. The CDR3 is made up of 15 amino acids. CDR3 DNA sequence: TGTGCCAGCAGTGAAAGGGGGCGAGACACAGATACGCAGTATTTT. It is translated as CASSERGRDTDTQYF.

This clonotype was found many times. V gene TRBV7-2 combines with J gene TRBJ1-5; TRBD1 matches at 7 bases. This CDR3 spans 16 amino acids. The trim removed 1 base at V and 4 bases at J, leaving 7 bases unmatched. Germline V gives CDR1 SGHTA, CDR2 FQGNSA. The CDR3 region has the DNA TGTGCCAGCAGCTTAGGGGCTAGACAGGGAAATCAGCCCCAGCATTTT. This encodes CASSLGARQGNQPQHF.

Many counts were recorded for this clonotype. CDR3 protein: CASSVTGLNQPQHF. In DNA form, the CDR3 reads TGCGCCAGCAGCGTGACAGGGTTGAATCAGCCCCAGCATTTT. This rearrangement joins TRBV5-1 to TRBJ1-5; TRBD1 aligns across 7 bases. V was clipped by 4 bases and J by 4 bases; unmatched bases: 5. Germline values: CDR1 SGHRS, CDR2 YFSETQ. This CDR3 comprises 14 residues.

This clonotype has at least ten counts. The gene calls are TRBV29-1 and TRBJ2-7, with D possibly matching TRBD1 (5 bases). Trimming pared 6 bases from V and 6 bases from J, leaving 18 bases between. This CDR3 is built from 13 residues. CDR1 is SQVTM, CDR2 ANQGSEA, per germline. DNA of the CDR3: TGCAGCGTCTACCTCCCAGGGCCGCGCGAGCAGTACTTC. This encodes CSVYLPGPREQYF.

This clonotype appeared many times. This chain uses TRBV28 with TRBJ1-5; D gene uncertain. CDR1 is MDHEN and CDR2 is SYDVKM in the germline V gene. The germline V and J ends were trimmed by 6 bases and 5 bases, with 14 bases remaining between them. The CDR3 extends over 14 amino acids. CDR3 in amino acids: CASSTPPGDQPQHF. As DNA, the CDR3 is TGTGCCAGCAGCACCCCCCCGGGAGATCAGCCCCAGCATTTT.

This clonotype was found many times. The chain employs TRBV12-3 or TRBV12-4 and TRBJ1-6; D possibly corresponds to TRBD1 (6 bases). Between the trimmed V and J ends, which lost 10 bases and 5 bases, there was a span of 15 bases. This CDR3 region has 14 residues. CDR3 residues: CATNLGQHNSPLHF. As DNA, the CDR3 is TGTGCCACTAATCTCGGACAGCATAATTCACCCCTCCACTTT.

This clonotype has ten or more counts. The DNA of the CDR3 is TGTGCCAGCAGCTTACAACAGAACAATGAGCAGTTCTTC. This gives the protein CASSLQQNNEQFF. The V gene is TRBV7-3, the J gene TRBJ2-1; D is ambiguous. V was clipped by 2 bases and J by 5 bases, with 7 bases between them. The germline CDR1 and CDR2 sequences are SGHTA and FQGTGA. This CDR3 is built from 13 residues.

In this sample, this clonotype turned up many times. The rearrangement links TRBV28 to TRBJ1-2; a possible D gene is TRBD1 (6 bases). Germline CDR1 is MDHEN and CDR2 is SYDVKM. The CDR3 sequence is 13 residues long. Trimming left V 6 bases short and J 5 bases short, with 13 bases between. CDR3 loop: CASSTTGRYGYTF. CDR3 in DNA: TGTGCCAGCAGCACTACAGGGAGGTATGGCTACACCTTC.

This clonotype showed up many times. The V call is TRBV28, the J call TRBJ1-5; no reliable D call. The CDR3 spans 14 residues. V was trimmed by 2 bases and J by 7 bases, leaving 12 bases between them. The germline V gene encodes CDR1 MDHEN and CDR2 SYDVKM. CDR3 sequence (DNA): TGTGCCAGCAGTTTAATTGGCACTCAGCAGCCCCAGCATTTT. It yields the protein CASSLIGTQQPQHF.